This is a list of T cell receptor beta chains from one sample in a study of T-cell reconstitution after alpha-beta-depleted transplantation in children. TCRdb analysed the PCR reads with MiXCR anew, one entry per CDR3 protein. Of about 290,000 distinct CDR3 sequences listed, over 9% are singletons. The source was PBMCs, collected before TCRalphabeta/CD19-depleted stem cell transplant. The receptor set was obtained from a boy under three years old with acute myeloid leukemia, due to receive a stem cell transplant. CDR3s include the opening cysteine and the closing phenylalanine or tryptophan. D genes are given only for firm matches. Clone size is stated in some rows and not others, as once, few, many or a class when expanded.

TRBJ2-7	TRBV28	NA	TRBD2	TGTGCCAGCAGTTTATCGGGCGGGAGGGACACCTACGAGCAGTACTTC	CASSLSGGRDTYEQYF
TRBJ2-7	TRBV11-1	many	NA	TGTGCCAGCAGCTCCATATCCCACAGGGACCAGAGCTCCTACGAGCAGTACTTC	CASSSISHRDQSSYEQYF
TRBJ1-2	TRBV12-3/TRBV12-4	many	NA	TGTGCCAGCAGTCCCGACATGGGTTATGGCTACACCTTC	CASSPDMGYGYTF
TRBJ2-7	TRBV6-5	many	TRBD2	TGTGCCAGCAGTTTCTCCGGGACTAGCGGGAGGGCCGGGTACGAGCAGTACTTC	CASSFSGTSGRAGYEQYF
TRBJ2-6	TRBV12-3/TRBV12-4	NA	TRBD2	TGTGCCAGCAGTCTCCTAGCGGGAGATTCTGGGGCCAACGTCCTGACTTTC	CASSLLAGDSGANVLTF
TRBJ2-5	TRBV7-9	few	NA	TGTGCCAGCAGCTTCTACAGGGGAGGAGAGACCCAGTACTTC	CASSFYRGGETQYF
TRBJ2-1	TRBV7-9	many	NA	TGTGCCAGCAGCTTAACCGCCAGGAGAGTATCCTACAATGAGCAGTTCTTC	CASSLTARRVSYNEQFF
TRBJ2-7	TRBV19	NA	TRBD1	TGTGCCAGTAGTATAGAGACAGGGGCATCCTACGAGCAGTACTTC	CASSIETGASYEQYF
TRBJ1-2	TRBV12-3/TRBV12-4	many	NA	TGTGCCAGCAGTTTGGTTGGGCGTAACTATGGCTACACCTTC	CASSLVGRNYGYTF
TRBJ2-5	TRBV7-2	many	TRBD2	TGTGCCAGCAGCTTACGACTAGCGGGTTCCGAGACCCAGTACTTC	CASSLRLAGSETQYF
TRBJ1-1	TRBV7-9	many	NA	TGTGCCAGCAGAAACCCGGGATGGACTGAAGCTTTCTTT	CASRNPGWTEAFF
TRBJ2-3	TRBV9	many	NA	TGTGCCAGCACCCCGAGGGGGTACTCAGACACAGATACGCAGTATTTT	CASTPRGYSDTDTQYF
TRBJ1-1	TRBV12-3/TRBV12-4	many	TRBD1	TGTGCCAGCTCTATTGACAGGGTGAACACTGAAGCTTTCTTT	CASSIDRVNTEAFF
TRBJ2-7	TRBV12-3/TRBV12-4	many	TRBD1	TGTGCCAGCACTCCGGGACAGGGGCCTTCCTACGAGCAGTACTTC	CASTPGQGPSYEQYF